This TCR beta chain emerged from a study of graft-versus-host responses after intestinal transplantation. Study at large: Recipients got multivisceral, liver-intestinal, or isolated intestinal transplants. All of the recipients had induction that used anti-thymocyte globulin, then tacrolimus and steroids for 2 to 3 years. Broader study findings: Some patients had graft-donor T cell macrochimerism, and their allografts showed high graft-versus-host to host-versus-graft clonal ratios. Recipient marrow held GvH clones, some first seen in ileum or blood.

In the case of this clone: The antigen is not known.

The germline gives CDR1 SEHNR, CDR2 FQNEAQ (reference sequence). Trimming stripped 5 bases from V and 5 bases from J, with 20 bases between. CDR3 length: 16 amino acids. Produced via immunoSEQ multiplex PCR; TCRdb's table is partial and in-frame only. The table lists tens of thousands of clones, roughly four fifths of them singletons. The chain links TRBV7-9 to TRBJ2-3, with a weak D call TRBD1 (5 bases). The sample was unstimulated CD8+ T cells sorted from spleen or lymph node cells, taken before transplant. The sequence was collected from a human donor who was the organ donor for an intestinal transplant. The CDR3 spells CASSTSQGRFRDTQYF. As DNA, the CDR3 is TGTGCCAGCAGCACAAGTCAGGGCAGATTCAGAGATACGCAGTATTTT.